This entry lists 8 T cell receptor beta chains sequenced from one sample in a study of OX40 agonist ivuxolimab in advanced cancers. Data came from immunoSEQ multiplex PCR; TCRdb stores just in-frame clones and leaves some out. Of under 100,000 clones listed, roughly 83% are singletons. Sequencing was performed on CD4+ or CD8+ T cells sorted from blood, taken in a trial of the OX40 agonist ivuxolimab. The receptor source for this set is an adult with an advanced solid tumor such as melanoma, head and neck, liver or kidney cancer.

J is TRBJ1-3 and V is TRBV7-2; 7 bases align to TRBD1. The length of the CDR3 is 15 residues. Germline V gives CDR1 SGHTA, CDR2 FQGNSA. Trimming removed 0 bases from V and 2 bases from J; junction bases left unmatched: 1. The CDR3, as DNA: TGTGCCAGCAGCTTAGCCGGGACAGCTGGAAACACCATATATTTT. It is translated as CASSLAGTAGNTIYF.

This rearrangement joins TRBV25-1 to TRBJ2-3; D is uncertain. The CDR3 is made up of 15 amino acids. V shed 0 bases and J shed 4 bases, with 11 bases lying between them. CDR1 is MGHDK, CDR2 SYGVNS, per germline. This chain's CDR3 is CASSEYGYYADTQYF. Here the CDR3 DNA reads TGTGCCAGCAGTGAATACGGGTACTACGCAGATACGCAGTATTTT.

The chain combines TRBV11-3 with TRBJ2-1, with 9 bases matching TRBD2. Germline V lookup: CDR1 SGHNT, CDR2 YENEEA. Trimming took 1 base from V and 6 from J; bases not matched to a gene: 7. The CDR3 is 16 amino acids. CDR3 loop: CASSLGDSGGGNEQFF. In nucleotides, the CDR3 is TGTGCCAGCAGCTTAGGGGATAGCGGGGGCGGCAATGAGCAGTTCTTC.

This chain uses TRBV5-1 with TRBJ2-2; a possible D gene is TRBD2 (5 bases). With 0 bases removed from V and 0 bases from J, the gap between germline ends came to 6 bases. This CDR3 contains 15 residues. The germline V gene has CDR1 SGHRS and CDR2 YFSETQ. CDR3 sequence reads: CASSLVTTNTGELFF. The DNA for the CDR3 is TGCGCCAGCAGCTTGGTGACTACGAACACCGGGGAGCTGTTTTTT.

The V gene is TRBV19, the J gene TRBJ1-1; 7 nucleotides align to TRBD1. Trimming took 6 bases from V and 0 from J; bases not matched to a gene: 7. CDR1 is LNHDA, CDR2 SQIVND, per germline (reference sequence). The CDR3 has 15 amino acids. CDR3 loop: CASRIQGTLNTEAFF. The CDR3 DNA reads as TGTGCCAGTAGGATACAGGGGACTTTGAACACTGAAGCTTTCTTT.

The chain recombines TRBV7-9 with TRBJ1-2; D is unresolved. The V and J ends lost 6 bases and 2 bases respectively, with 4 bases between them. The V gene's germline CDR1 is SEHNR and CDR2 FQNEAQ (reference sequence). The CDR3 has 11 residues. CDR3 bases: TGTGCCAGCAGGCAAAACTATGGCTACACCTTC. It specifies CASRQNYGYTF. Based on the CDR3 plus reference TRBV7-9 and TRBJ1-2, the full variable domain is DTGVSQNPRHKITKRGQNVTFRCDPISEHNRLYWYRQTLGQGPEFLTYFQNEAQLEKSRLLSDRFSAERPKGSFSTLEIQRTEQGDSAMYLCASRQNYGYTFGSGTRLTVV.

The chain is built from TRBV9 and TRBJ1-2; D is perhaps TRBD1 (5 bases). The germline V gene has CDR1 SGDLS and CDR2 YYNGEE. This CDR3 comprises 17 residues. The germline V and J ends were trimmed by 0 bases and 1 base, with 16 bases remaining between them. The CDR3 sequence is CASSVDLSGKGNYGYTF. CDR3 nucleotides: TGTGCCAGCAGCGTAGACTTGTCAGGGAAGGGTAACTATGGCTACACCTTC.

The V call is TRBV29-1, the J call TRBJ2-3; the match to TRBD1 covers 9 bases. CDR3 length: 12 amino acids. The V segment lost 6 bases and the J segment 5 bases; nucleotides outside the gene matches: 3. Germline V gives CDR1 SQVTM, CDR2 ANQGSEA. CDR3 residues: CSVTDRGDTQYF. As DNA, the CDR3 is TGCAGCGTGACGGACAGGGGAGATACGCAGTATTTT.